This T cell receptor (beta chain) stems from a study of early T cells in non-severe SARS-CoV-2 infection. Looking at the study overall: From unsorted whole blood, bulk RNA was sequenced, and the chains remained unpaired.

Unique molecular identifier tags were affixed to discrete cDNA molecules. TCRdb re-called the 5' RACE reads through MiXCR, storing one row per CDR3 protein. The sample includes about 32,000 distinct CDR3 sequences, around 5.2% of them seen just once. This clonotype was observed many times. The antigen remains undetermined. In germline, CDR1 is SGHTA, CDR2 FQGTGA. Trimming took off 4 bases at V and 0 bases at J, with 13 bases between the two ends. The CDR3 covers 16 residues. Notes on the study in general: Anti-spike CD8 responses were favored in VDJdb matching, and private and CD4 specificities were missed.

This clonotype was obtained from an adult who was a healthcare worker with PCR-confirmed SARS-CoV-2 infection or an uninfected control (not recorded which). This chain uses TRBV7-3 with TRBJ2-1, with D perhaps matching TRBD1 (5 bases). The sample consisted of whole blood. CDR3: CASSSTVVSSYNEQFF. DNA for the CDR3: TGTGCCAGCAGCTCGACAGTTGTAAGCTCCTACAATGAGCAGTTCTTC. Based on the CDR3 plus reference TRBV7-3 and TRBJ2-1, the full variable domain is GAGVSQTPSNKVTEKGKYVELRCDPISGHTALYWYRQSLGQGPEFLIYFQGTGAADDSGLPNDRFFAVRPEGSVSTLKIQRTERGDSAVYLCASSSTVVSSYNEQFFGPGTRLTVL.